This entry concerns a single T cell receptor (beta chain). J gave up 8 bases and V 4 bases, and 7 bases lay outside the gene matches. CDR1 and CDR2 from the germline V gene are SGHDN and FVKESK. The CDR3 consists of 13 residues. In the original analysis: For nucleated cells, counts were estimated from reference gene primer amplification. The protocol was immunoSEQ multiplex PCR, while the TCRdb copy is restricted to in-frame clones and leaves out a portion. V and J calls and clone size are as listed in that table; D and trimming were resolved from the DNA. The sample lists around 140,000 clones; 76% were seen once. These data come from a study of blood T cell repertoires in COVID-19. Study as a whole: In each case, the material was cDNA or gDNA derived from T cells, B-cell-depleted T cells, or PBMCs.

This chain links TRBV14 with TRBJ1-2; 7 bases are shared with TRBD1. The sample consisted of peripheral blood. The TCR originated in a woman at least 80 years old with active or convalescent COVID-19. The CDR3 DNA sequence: TGTGCCAGCAGCCCCGACAGGGTAGGCGGCTACACCTTC. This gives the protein CASSPDRVGGYTF.